This T cell receptor (beta chain) was sequenced for a study of control samples from healthy donors and cancer patients (dated by TCRdb to 2018 to 2021). The library came from the immunoSEQ multiplex PCR assay. Held by TCRdb, this immuneACCESS table contains in-frame sequences only and omits some clones. Under half of the omission traces to an unresolved V gene where checked; the cause of the rest is unknown. Here the sample has about 180,000 clones; almost 90% occur a single time. The ten largest clones take up approximately 1.4% of the sample. The CDR1 and CDR2 encoded by the germline V gene are MNHEY and SVGAGI. The CDR3 covers 11 residues, taking in both the cysteine and the phenylalanine. Only the CDR3 region is kept as DNA, spanning 33 bases read in frame from base 1. The germline ends are 9 bases apart after V is trimmed by 8 bases and J by 5 bases. About this clone itself: The clone's antigen remains unknown. Within one base of it there is no much larger clone, and no base qualities were kept.

The chain joins TRBV6-5 to TRBJ2-5; the D region possibly corresponds to TRBD2 (5 bases align). The TCR originated in a woman aged 50 to 60 in good health. Sequencing was performed on blood. The nucleotide sequence reads TGTGCCAGCGGCAGAGGGGAGACCCAGTACTTC. Its protein reads: CASGRGETQYF.